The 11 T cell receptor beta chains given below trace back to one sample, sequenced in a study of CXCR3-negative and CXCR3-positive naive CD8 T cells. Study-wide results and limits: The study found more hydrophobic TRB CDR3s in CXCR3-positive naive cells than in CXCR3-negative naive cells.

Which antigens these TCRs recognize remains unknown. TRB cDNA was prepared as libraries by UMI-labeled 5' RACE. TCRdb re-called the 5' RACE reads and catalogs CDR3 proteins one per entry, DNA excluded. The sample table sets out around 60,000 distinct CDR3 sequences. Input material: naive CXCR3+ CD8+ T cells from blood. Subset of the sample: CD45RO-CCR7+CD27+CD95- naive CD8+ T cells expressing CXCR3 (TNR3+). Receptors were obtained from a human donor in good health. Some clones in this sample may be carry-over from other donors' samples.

The CDR3 is CSASMGSTGELFF. The chain recombines TRBV20-1 with TRBJ2-2. Per germline, CDR1 DFQATT and CDR2 SNEGSKA (reference sequence). This CDR3 comprises 13 residues.

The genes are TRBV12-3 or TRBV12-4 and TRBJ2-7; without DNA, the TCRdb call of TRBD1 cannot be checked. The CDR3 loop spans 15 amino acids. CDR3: CASSPFPGTEYEQYF.

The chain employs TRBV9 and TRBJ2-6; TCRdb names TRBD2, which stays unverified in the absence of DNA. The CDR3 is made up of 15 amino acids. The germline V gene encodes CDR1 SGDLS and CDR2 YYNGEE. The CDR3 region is CASQREHSGANVLTF. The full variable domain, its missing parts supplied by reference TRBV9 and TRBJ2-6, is DSGVTQTPKHLITATGQRVTLRCSPRSGDLSVYWYQQSLDQGLQFLIQYYNGEERAKGNILERFSAQQFPDLHSELNLSSLELGDSALYFCASQREHSGANVLTFGAGSRLTVL.

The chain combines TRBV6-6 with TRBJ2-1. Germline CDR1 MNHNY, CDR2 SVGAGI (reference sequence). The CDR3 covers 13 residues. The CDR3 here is CASSYRLGGEQFF.

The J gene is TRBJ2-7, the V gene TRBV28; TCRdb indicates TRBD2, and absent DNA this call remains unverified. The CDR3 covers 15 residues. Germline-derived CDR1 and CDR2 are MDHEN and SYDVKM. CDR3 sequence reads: CASSLSVGLSYEQYF.

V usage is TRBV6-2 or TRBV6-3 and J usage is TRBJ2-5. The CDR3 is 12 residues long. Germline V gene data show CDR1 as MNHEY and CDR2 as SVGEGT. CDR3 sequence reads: CASSYTLETQYF.

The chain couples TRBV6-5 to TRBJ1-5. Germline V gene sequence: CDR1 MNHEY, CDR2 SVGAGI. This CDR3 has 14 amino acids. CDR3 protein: CASSYRFSNQPQHF.

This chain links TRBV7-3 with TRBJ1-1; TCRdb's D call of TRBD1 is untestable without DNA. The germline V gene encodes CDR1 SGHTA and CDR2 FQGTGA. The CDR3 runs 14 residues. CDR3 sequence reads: CASSAGGRNTEAFF.

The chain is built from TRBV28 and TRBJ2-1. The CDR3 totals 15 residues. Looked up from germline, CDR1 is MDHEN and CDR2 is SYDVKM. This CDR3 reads CASSLRPGSYNEQFF.

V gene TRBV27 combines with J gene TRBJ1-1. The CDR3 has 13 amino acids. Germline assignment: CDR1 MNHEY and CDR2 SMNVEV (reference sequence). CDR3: CASSDRQGPVAFF.

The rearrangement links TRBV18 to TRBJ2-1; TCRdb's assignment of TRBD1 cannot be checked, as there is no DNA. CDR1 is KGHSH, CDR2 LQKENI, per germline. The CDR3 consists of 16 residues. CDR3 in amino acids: CASSPTRDGGSNEQFF.